Described below is a single T cell receptor beta chain sequence and its context. The CDR3 spans 17 residues. The germline V gene has CDR1 LNHDA and CDR2 SQIVND (reference sequence). The junction had 9 bases not matched to a gene; V was cut back by 5 bases and J by 8 bases. This entry is derived from a study of blood T cell repertoires in COVID-19. In the study overall: Samples came from the United States, Italy and Spain, spanning acute and convalescent COVID-19. Sources were T cells, B-cell-depleted T cells, or PBMCs; the material itself was cDNA or gDNA.

TCRdb keeps only in-frame clones here, not all; method: immunoSEQ multiplex PCR. The sample lists 150,000 to 200,000 clones, under 85% occurring once. Material for sequencing was peripheral blood. The J gene is TRBJ2-4, the V gene TRBV19, with TRBD2 matching over 16 bases. This receptor was identified in a woman aged 70-85 years with COVID-19, enrolled during active disease. CDR3 sequence reads: CASSPGLAGGPRDIQYF. In DNA, the CDR3 is TGTGCCAGTAGTCCGGGACTAGCGGGAGGGCCAAGGGACATTCAGTACTTC.